A single sample is the source of the 24 T cell receptor beta chains below, sequenced in a study of PD-1 blockade in classical Hodgkin lymphoma (TCRdb year 2020). Interpreted using the paper, the time point label stands for: cycle 4 day 1 (C4D1), after 5 to 7 weeks of nivolumab. All trial patients had relapsed after autologous stem cell transplantation, with cohorts A, B and C differing in prior brentuximab vedotin exposure. The library was produced with the immunoSEQ multiplex PCR assay. TCRdb provides this immuneACCESS table in a form limited to in-frame rearrangements. Some clones are lacking; in checked studies, under half of them reflect an unresolved V gene, and why the rest are absent is not known. For this sample there are around 15,000 clones; 83% appear just once. Of the sample, around an eighth is held by the ten largest clones. The input for sequencing was peripheral blood mononuclear cells (PBMCs), taken before the fourth cycle of nivolumab. The receptors shown here come from a human donor with classical Hodgkin lymphoma.

V is TRBV9 and J is TRBJ1-2; maybe TRBD1 (6 bases). The CDR3 runs 13 residues. Germline CDR1 reads SGDLS; CDR2 reads YYNGEE. Trimming pared 2 bases from V and 4 bases from J, leaving 9 bases between. The CDR3 DNA reads TGTGCCAGCAGCGTGGACAGCCTCTATGGCTACACCTTC. It specifies CASSVDSLYGYTF.

The chain is built from TRBV4-2 and TRBJ2-1; 7 bases line up with TRBD1. Trimming took 4 bases from V and 10 from J; bases not matched to a gene: 4. The germline CDR1 and CDR2 sequences are LGHNA and YNFKEQ. The CDR3 spans 12 residues. DNA for the CDR3: TGTGCCAGCAGCCGAGGGACAGACGAGCAGTTCTTC. Its translation is CASSRGTDEQFF.

Regarding this clone: The sample has other DNA sequences that encode this CDR3 too. V gene TRBV5-1 combines with J gene TRBJ2-5, with D hard to call. V shed 2 bases and J shed 3 bases, with 2 bases lying between them. CDR1 and CDR2 (germline): SGHRS, YFSETQ. CDR3 length: 11 residues. The CDR3, as DNA: TGCGCCAGCAGCTTAAAAGAGACCCAGTACTTC. It encodes CASSLKETQYF.

This clone has a handful of counts. The V gene is TRBV19, the J gene TRBJ1-3; D call uncertain. The CDR3 is 16 amino acids. Trimming left V 3 bases short and J 0 bases short, with 12 bases between. Germline V gene lookup returns CDR1 LNHDA and CDR2 SQIVND (reference sequence). As DNA, the CDR3 is TGTGCCAGTAGTATCCCTCCGCTCACCTCTGGAAACACCATATATTTT. It is translated as CASSIPPLTSGNTIYF.

This chain uses TRBV5-1 with TRBJ1-5; D is unresolved. Germline V CDR1 and CDR2: SGHRS, YFSETQ. Trimming stripped 1 base from V and 5 bases from J, with 13 bases between. The CDR3 has 15 amino acids. The CDR3 sequence: CASSLIGSPDQPQHF. The CDR3 DNA follows: TGCGCCAGCAGCTTGATAGGGTCCCCCGATCAGCCCCAGCATTTT.

This clone was counted between two and nine times. The J gene is TRBJ2-2, the V gene TRBV7-9; TRBD2 is a possible D gene (6 bases). The CDR3 consists of 17 residues. With 5 bases removed from V and 1 base from J, the gap between germline ends came to 17 bases. The germline CDR1 and CDR2 sequences are SEHNR and FQNEAQ (reference sequence). The CDR3 loop is CASSPSGRIGNTGELFF. For the CDR3, the DNA is TGTGCCAGCAGCCCCAGCGGGCGGATTGGGAACACCGGGGAGCTGTTTTTT.

This clone came up a few times. The rearrangement links TRBV7-8 to TRBJ1-1; D unclear. This CDR3 is 13 amino acids long. The germline gives CDR1 SGHVS, CDR2 FQNEAQ. V gave up 3 bases and J gave up 1 base, with 6 bases separating them. CDR3 protein: CASSLAGNTEAFF. The CDR3, as DNA: TGTGCCAGCAGCTTGGCAGGGAACACTGAAGCTTTCTTT.

This clone was found a few times. This chain links TRBV9 with TRBJ1-1; maybe TRBD1 (6 bases). The CDR3 loop spans 14 amino acids. The germline gives CDR1 SGDLS, CDR2 YYNGEE. V dropped 5 bases and J dropped 7 bases, with 18 bases sitting between them. The CDR3 reads CASSLGPDSLEAFF. Written as DNA, the CDR3 is TGTGCCAGCAGTCTAGGGCCGGACAGCCTTGAAGCTTTCTTT.

The V gene is TRBV12-5, the J gene TRBJ2-1, with TRBD2 matching 8 bases. The CDR3 extends over 12 amino acids. V was pared by 7 bases and J by 8 bases, with 4 bases of the junction left unmatched. The germline V gene encodes CDR1 LGHNT and CDR2 FRNRAP. The CDR3 is CASASGGDEQFF. CDR3 coding DNA: TGTGCTAGTGCCTCCGGGGGGGATGAGCAGTTCTTC.

The V call is TRBV6-5, the J call TRBJ1-2, with 7 bases identical to TRBD1. This CDR3 is built from 11 residues. Germline V gives CDR1 MNHEY, CDR2 SVGAGI. J lost 8 bases, V lost 6 bases, and 3 bases had no gene match. The CDR3 sequence is CASRTGEGYTF. For the CDR3, the DNA is TGTGCCAGCAGAACAGGGGAGGGCTACACCTTC.

The rearrangement uses TRBV5-1 and TRBJ2-1; maybe TRBD1 (6 bases). Germline V lookup: CDR1 SGHRS, CDR2 YFSETQ. V lost 0 bases and J lost 8, with 15 bases in between. CDR3 size: 15 residues. The CDR3 DNA reads as TGCGCCAGCAGCTTGGCGGGACAAAAGGTAGATGAGCAGTTCTTC. It translates to CASSLAGQKVDEQFF.

The chain links TRBV13 to TRBJ1-2, with 7 nucleotides matching TRBD1. The germline V gene has CDR1 PRHDT and CDR2 FYEKMQ (reference sequence). J lost 6 bases, V lost 2 bases, and 6 bases had no gene match. The CDR3 is 14 amino acids. Written as DNA, the CDR3 is TGTGCCAGCAGCTTAAGGGGAGGGGGCGATGGCTACACCTTC. Encoded protein: CASSLRGGGDGYTF.

The rearrangement joins TRBV6-5 to TRBJ1-6; 10 bases fit TRBD1. V lost 8 bases and J lost 7; bases outside the gene matches: 5. This CDR3 region has 14 residues. Germline assignment: CDR1 MNHEY and CDR2 SVGAGI. The CDR3 is CASGRTGGNSPLHF. Written as DNA, the CDR3 is TGTGCCAGCGGACGGACAGGGGGGAATTCACCCCTCCACTTT.

This clone was detected once. The chain uses TRBV29-1 and TRBJ2-7, with a weak D call TRBD2 (5 bases). Germline assignment: CDR1 SQVTM and CDR2 ANQGSEA. Trimming removed 2 bases at V and 2 bases at J, with 13 bases between. This CDR3 region has 14 residues. The CDR3 nucleotides read TGCAGCGTTGAATACGGGAACGGGGCCTACGAGCAGTACTTC. Residues: CSVEYGNGAYEQYF.

The chain joins TRBV7-9 to TRBJ2-6; 7 nucleotides line up with TRBD1. CDR3 length: 18 amino acids. V lost 1 base and J lost 0; bases outside the gene matches: 6. Germline values: CDR1 SEHNR, CDR2 FQNEAQ (reference sequence). As DNA, the CDR3 is TGTGCCAGCAGCTTAGTGCCAGGGGGATTCTCTGGGGCCAACGTCCTGACTTTC. Translating it yields CASSLVPGGFSGANVLTF.

The CDR3 coding sequence is TGTGCCAGCAGTCGCGCTGGGGGGAGCTATGGCTACACCTTC. It yields the protein CASSRAGGSYGYTF. The chain carries TRBV27 and TRBJ1-2; possible D gene TRBD1, 5 bases. The CDR3 totals 14 residues. Germline V gives CDR1 MNHEY, CDR2 SMNVEV (reference sequence). V dropped 5 bases and J dropped 4 bases, with 14 bases sitting between them.

The rearrangement joins TRBV7-9 to TRBJ2-1, with D unclear. V was cut by 1 base and J by 8 bases, with 18 bases left in between. The CDR3 contains 16 residues. Germline loops: CDR1 SEHNR, CDR2 FQNEAQ (reference sequence). The CDR3 loop reads CASSLGEGLVLHEQFF. The CDR3 DNA is TGTGCCAGCAGCTTAGGCGAAGGTCTGGTACTCCATGAGCAGTTCTTC.

This clone was counted only a few times. The chain combines TRBV19 with TRBJ2-3; 12 nucleotides align to TRBD2. The CDR3 length is 14 residues. V shed 7 bases and J 6 bases; nucleotides not matched to a gene: 5. In germline, CDR1 is LNHDA, CDR2 SQIVND (reference sequence). CDR3 coding DNA: TGTGCCAGTAACCTAGCGGGGGGGTTGGATACGCAGTATTTT. Translating gives CASNLAGGLDTQYF.

The V and J genes are TRBV7-9 and TRBJ1-2; a weak D match, TRBD1 (6 bases). The CDR3 has 13 amino acids. V was clipped by 3 bases and J by 8 bases, with 13 bases between them. CDR1 and CDR2 from the germline V gene are SEHNR and FQNEAQ (reference sequence). The CDR3 loop reads CASSFGTFGGYTF. Written as DNA, the CDR3 is TGTGCCAGCAGCTTCGGGACATTTGGAGGCTACACCTTC.

This clone was picked up a small number of times. V usage is TRBV9 and J usage is TRBJ2-2; D is unresolved. Germline V gene lookup returns CDR1 SGDLS and CDR2 YYNGEE. The CDR3 spans 14 residues. Trimming cost V 0 bases and J 2 bases, with 5 bases left between them. CDR3 sequence reads: CASSVDPNTGELFF. CDR3 coding DNA: TGTGCCAGCAGCGTAGATCCCAACACCGGGGAGCTGTTTTTT.

V and J are TRBV7-8 and TRBJ1-5, with D possibly TRBD1 on 6 matching bases. Per the germline V gene, CDR1 is SGHVS and CDR2 is FQNEAQ. V was cut by 1 base and J by 5 bases, with 6 bases left in between. This CDR3 comprises 13 residues. The CDR3 DNA reads TGTGCCAGCAGCTTAGGGACAGATCAGCCCCAGCATTTT. Translation gives CASSLGTDQPQHF. Full variable domain (rest looked up from reference TRBV7-8 and TRBJ1-5): GAGVSQSPRYKVAKRGQDVALRCDPISGHVSLFWYQQALGQGPEFLTYFQNEAQLDKSGLPSDRFFAERPEGSVSTLKIQRTQQEDSAVYLCASSLGTDQPQHFGDGTRLSIL.

This clone was detected a few times. DNA of the CDR3: TGTGCCAGCAGCTTAGCGGGGATGGGCGAGCAGTACTTC. Residues: CASSLAGMGEQYF. The rearrangement joins TRBV7-9 to TRBJ2-7, with D hard to call. CDR3 length: 13 amino acids. Trimming took off 0 bases at V and 6 bases at J, with 9 bases between the two ends. Germline V CDR1 and CDR2: SEHNR, FQNEAQ (reference sequence).

This clone was detected only a few times. The chain recombines TRBV5-1 with TRBJ1-2; a possible D gene is TRBD1 (6 bases). The germline gives CDR1 SGHRS, CDR2 YFSETQ. The CDR3 contains 14 residues. V lost 0 bases and J 4 bases, leaving 10 bases between the germline ends. The CDR3 sequence: CASSLETGSYGYTF. The CDR3 nucleotides are TGCGCCAGCAGCTTGGAAACAGGGTCCTATGGCTACACCTTC. Full variable domain (remainder filled in from reference TRBV5-1 and TRBJ1-2): KAGVTQTPRYLIKTRGQQVTLSCSPISGHRSVSWYQQTPGQGLQFLFEYFSETQRNKGNFPGRFSGRQFSNSRSEMNVSTLELGDSALYLCASSLETGSYGYTFGSGTRLTVV.

The chain employs TRBV6-7 and TRBJ2-7; no definite D call. TRBV6-7 is placed among ORFs of uncertain function. V was shortened by 2 bases and J by 2 bases, with 22 bases between the two germline ends. This CDR3 contains 18 residues. The CDR3 reads CASSYPIQTVYITYEQYF. CDR3 in DNA: TGTGCCAGCAGTTACCCTATCCAGACCGTATATATCACCTACGAGCAGTACTTC.